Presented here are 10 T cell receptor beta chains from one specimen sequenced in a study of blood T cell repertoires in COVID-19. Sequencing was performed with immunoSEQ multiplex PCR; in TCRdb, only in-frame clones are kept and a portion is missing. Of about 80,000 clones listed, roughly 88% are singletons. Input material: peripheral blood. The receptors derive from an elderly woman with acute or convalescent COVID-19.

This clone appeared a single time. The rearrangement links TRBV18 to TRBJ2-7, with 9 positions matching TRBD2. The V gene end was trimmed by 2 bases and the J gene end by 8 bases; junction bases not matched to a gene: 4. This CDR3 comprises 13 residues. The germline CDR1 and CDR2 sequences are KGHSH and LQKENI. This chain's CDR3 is CASSPLAGEKQYF. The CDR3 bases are TGTGCCAGCTCACCATTAGCGGGAGAGAAGCAGTACTTC.

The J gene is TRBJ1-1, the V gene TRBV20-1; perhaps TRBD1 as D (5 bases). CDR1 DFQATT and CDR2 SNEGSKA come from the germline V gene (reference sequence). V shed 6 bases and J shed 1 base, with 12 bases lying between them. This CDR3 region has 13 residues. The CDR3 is CSASTGGNTEAFF. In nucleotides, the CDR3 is TGCAGTGCCAGTACCGGGGGGAACACTGAAGCTTTCTTT.

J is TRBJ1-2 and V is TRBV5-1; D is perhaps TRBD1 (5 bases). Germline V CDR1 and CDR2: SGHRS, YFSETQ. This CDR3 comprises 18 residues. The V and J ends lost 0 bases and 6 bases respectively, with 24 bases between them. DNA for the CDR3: TGCGCCAGCAGCTTGGGTGGGCTATCCGGGCCCTCGGGGGATGGCTACACCTTC. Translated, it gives CASSLGGLSGPSGDGYTF.

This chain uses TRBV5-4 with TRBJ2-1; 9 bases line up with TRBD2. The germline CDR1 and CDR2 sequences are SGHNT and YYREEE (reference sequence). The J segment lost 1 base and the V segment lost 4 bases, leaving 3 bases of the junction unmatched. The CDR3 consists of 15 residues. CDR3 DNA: TGTGCCAGCAGCCCGACTAGCGGTTCCTACAATGAGCAGTTCTTC. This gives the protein CASSPTSGSYNEQFF.

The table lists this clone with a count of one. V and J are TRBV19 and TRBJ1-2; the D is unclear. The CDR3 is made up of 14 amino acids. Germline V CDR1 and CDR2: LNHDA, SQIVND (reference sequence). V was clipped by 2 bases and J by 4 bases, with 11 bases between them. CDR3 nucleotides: TGTGCCAGTAGTATACCAGGCGAGGGCTATGGCTACACCTTC. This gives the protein CASSIPGEGYGYTF.

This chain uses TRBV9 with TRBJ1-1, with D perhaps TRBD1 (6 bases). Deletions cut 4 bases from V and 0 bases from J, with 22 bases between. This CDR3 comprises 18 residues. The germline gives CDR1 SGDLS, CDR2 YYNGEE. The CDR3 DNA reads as TGTGCCAGCAGCCCCCTCGGGGGGGGCCTCGTGATGAACACTGAAGCTTTCTTT. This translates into CASSPLGGGLVMNTEAFF.

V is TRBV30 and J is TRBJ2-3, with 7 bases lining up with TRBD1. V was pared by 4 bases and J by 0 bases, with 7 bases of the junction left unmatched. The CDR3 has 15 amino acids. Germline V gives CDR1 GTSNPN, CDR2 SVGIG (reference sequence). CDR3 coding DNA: TGTGCCTGGAATCGAGGGACAGTTAGCACAGATACGCAGTATTTT. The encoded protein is CAWNRGTVSTDTQYF.

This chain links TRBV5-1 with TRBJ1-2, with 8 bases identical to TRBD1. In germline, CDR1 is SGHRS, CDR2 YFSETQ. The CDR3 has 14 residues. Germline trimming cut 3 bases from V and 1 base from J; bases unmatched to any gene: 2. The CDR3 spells CASSSTGDNYGYTF. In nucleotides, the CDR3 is TGCGCCAGCAGCTCGACAGGGGATAACTATGGCTACACCTTC. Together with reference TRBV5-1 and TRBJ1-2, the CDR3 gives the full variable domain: KAGVTQTPRYLIKTRGQQVTLSCSPISGHRSVSWYQQTPGQGLQFLFEYFSETQRNKGNFPGRFSGRQFSNSRSEMNVSTLELGDSALYLCASSSTGDNYGYTFGSGTRLTVV.

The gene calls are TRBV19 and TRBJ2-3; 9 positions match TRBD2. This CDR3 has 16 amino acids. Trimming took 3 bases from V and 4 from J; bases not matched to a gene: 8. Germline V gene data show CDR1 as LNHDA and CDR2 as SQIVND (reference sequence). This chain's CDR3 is CASSIFSGGSADTQYF. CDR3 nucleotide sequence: TGTGCCAGTAGTATCTTTAGCGGGGGTTCGGCAGATACGCAGTATTTT.

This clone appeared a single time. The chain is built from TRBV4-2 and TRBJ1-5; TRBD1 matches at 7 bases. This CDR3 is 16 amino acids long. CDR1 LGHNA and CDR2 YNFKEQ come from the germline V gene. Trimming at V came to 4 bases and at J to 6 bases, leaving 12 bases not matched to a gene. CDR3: CASSPSVQGVVQPQHF. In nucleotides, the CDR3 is TGTGCCAGCAGCCCCTCAGTTCAGGGGGTCGTTCAGCCCCAGCATTTT.